These 10 T cell receptor beta chains originate from one sample sequenced in a study of siplizumab effects on memory and regulatory T cells. Repertoires were generated with immunoSEQ multiplex PCR, while TCRdb's copy carries only in-frame clones and drops some. The sample consists of about 120,000 clones, around 94% of them appearing once. Sequencing was carried out using non-Treg CD4+ T cells sorted from blood. These TCRs come from a human donor in good health.

The chain is built from TRBV5-1 and TRBJ2-2; D is perhaps TRBD1 (6 bases). Germline V CDR1 and CDR2: SGHRS, YFSETQ. V dropped 4 bases and J dropped 5 bases, with 9 bases sitting between them. The CDR3 extends over 13 amino acids. In nucleotides, the CDR3 is TGCGCCAGCAGCACCGACAGGACCGGGGAGCTGTTTTTT. This encodes CASSTDRTGELFF.

The gene calls are TRBV6-4 and TRBJ2-3, with 8 bases that match TRBD2. This CDR3 region has 13 residues. The V gene's germline CDR1 is MRHNA and CDR2 SNTAGT. V was pared by 8 bases and J by 4 bases, with 5 bases of the junction left unmatched. The CDR3 region is CASAREEADTQYF. The CDR3, as DNA: TGTGCCAGCGCGCGGGAGGAAGCAGATACGCAGTATTTT.

The V call is TRBV7-9, the J call TRBJ2-2; D is unresolved. The CDR3 is 14 residues long. The ends were cut back, 1 base at V and 6 bases at J, with 9 bases in the middle. Germline values: CDR1 SEHNR, CDR2 FQNEAQ (reference sequence). CDR3 in amino acids: CASSLGDVAGELFF. The CDR3 DNA reads as TGTGCCAGCAGCTTAGGTGACGTCGCCGGGGAGCTGTTTTTT.

In its sample, this clone was seen once. At the DNA level, this CDR3 is encoded by other sequences in the same sample as well. The chain has TRBV10-3 and TRBJ2-2, with D hard to call. CDR1 is ENHRY and CDR2 is SYGVKD in the germline V gene. The V end lost 4 bases, the J end lost 5 bases, and 8 bases lay between the germline ends. This CDR3 comprises 13 residues. CDR3 sequence: CAISARETGELFF. As DNA, the CDR3 is TGTGCCATCAGTGCTCGAGAGACCGGGGAGCTGTTTTTT.

The CDR3 loop is CATSRDPRRDGSYEQYF. The DNA for the CDR3 is TGTGCCACCAGCAGAGATCCCAGACGGGATGGATCCTACGAGCAGTACTTC. The chain recombines TRBV15 with TRBJ2-7, with D maybe TRBD2 (5 bases). V was trimmed by 0 bases and J by 1 base, leaving 16 bases between them. The CDR3 is made up of 17 amino acids. CDR1 LNHNV and CDR2 YYDKDF come from the germline V gene (reference sequence). The full variable domain, rest sourced from reference TRBV15 and TRBJ2-7, is DAMVIQNPRYQVTQFGKPVTLSCSQTLNHNVMYWYQQKSSQAPKLLFHYYDKDFNNEADTPDNFQSRRPNTSFCFLDIRSPGLGDTAMYLCATSRDPRRDGSYEQYFGPGTRLTVT.

The chain recombines TRBV5-4 with TRBJ2-3, with 8 positions matching TRBD1. From germline, CDR1 is SGHNT and CDR2 YYREEE (reference sequence). V lost 0 bases, J lost 1 base, and 1 base stayed unmatched. CDR3 length equals 15 residues. The CDR3 DNA is TGTGCCAGCAGCTTGGCAGGGGGCGGCACAGATACGCAGTATTTT. Translated: CASSLAGGGTDTQYF.

V is TRBV19 and J is TRBJ2-5; TRBD1 is a possible D gene (5 bases). CDR1 is LNHDA and CDR2 is SQIVND in the germline V gene (reference sequence). CDR3 length equals 15 residues. V was trimmed by 3 bases and J by 7 bases, leaving 18 bases between them. For the CDR3, the DNA is TGTGCCAGTAGTATTGCCCCGGACACCTTCTCGACCCAGTACTTC. Protein: CASSIAPDTFSTQYF.

This chain connects TRBV28 to TRBJ1-1, with D hard to call. The CDR3 is 14 amino acids. From germline, CDR1 is MDHEN and CDR2 SYDVKM. V was trimmed by 3 bases and J by 1 base, leaving 9 bases between them. The CDR3 loop reads CASSFRAANTEAFF. In nucleotides, the CDR3 is TGTGCCAGCAGTTTCCGCGCAGCGAACACTGAAGCTTTCTTT.

The chain employs TRBV9 and TRBJ1-2, with D perhaps TRBD1 (5 bases). The CDR3 contains 15 residues. V was cut by 0 bases and J by 4 bases, with 13 bases left in between. Germline CDR1 reads SGDLS; CDR2 reads YYNGEE. The CDR3 loop reads CASSVGVGAGYGYTF. DNA for the CDR3: TGTGCCAGCAGCGTAGGGGTAGGGGCTGGCTATGGCTACACCTTC. Filled out from reference TRBV9 and TRBJ1-2, the complete variable domain reads DSGVTQTPKHLITATGQRVTLRCSPRSGDLSVYWYQQSLDQGLQFLIQYYNGEERAKGNILERFSAQQFPDLHSELNLSSLELGDSALYFCASSVGVGAGYGYTFGSGTRLTVV.

The gene calls are TRBV29-1 and TRBJ1-4; no clear D gene. Trimming took off 7 bases at V and 7 bases at J, with 25 bases between the two ends. CDR3 length: 16 residues. Germline values: CDR1 SQVTM, CDR2 ANQGSEA. In nucleotides, the CDR3 is TGCAGCGCTGTATCTCCGGTTCCCTCCGAGGGTGAAAAACTGTTTTTT. Translation: CSAVSPVPSEGEKLFF.